The next 29 T cell receptor beta chains were all read from a single sample in a study of T cells in tumors after PD-1 blockade. Produced via immunoSEQ multiplex PCR; TCRdb's table is partial and in-frame only. The repertoire holds 1,700 or so clones, with 75% as singletons. The sequencing used tumor tissue, collected after anti-PD-1 treatment. The receptors here all came from a human donor with basal cell carcinoma.

This chain joins TRBV30 and TRBJ2-2; 8 bases line up with TRBD2. This CDR3 is 17 amino acids long. The germline gives CDR1 GTSNPN, CDR2 SVGIG (reference sequence). After removal of 4 bases from V and 2 bases from J, the junction contained 12 bases not matched to a gene. For the CDR3, the DNA is TGTGCCTGGAATCTCACTGGGACTAGGTGTAACACCGGGGAGCTGTTTTTT. It encodes CAWNLTGTRCNTGELFF.

Here the CDR3 DNA reads TGTGCCAGTAGTATCCGGGACAGAAGGAATTCACCCCTCCACTTT. Translation gives CASSIRDRRNSPLHF. The rearrangement uses TRBV19 and TRBJ1-6; 7 positions agree with TRBD1. Germline V lookup: CDR1 LNHDA, CDR2 SQIVND (reference sequence). This CDR3 comprises 15 residues. V lost 3 bases to trimming and J lost 7 bases; unmatched junction nucleotides: 6.

Here the CDR3 DNA reads TGTGCCAGCAGCTTCCCCGGGACAGCTAACTATGGCTACACCTTC. As protein: CASSFPGTANYGYTF. V gene TRBV5-4 combines with J gene TRBJ1-2, with 7 bases aligning to TRBD1. J gave up 0 bases and V 2 bases, and 4 bases lay outside the gene matches. The CDR3 covers 15 residues. CDR1 is SGHNT and CDR2 is YYREEE in the germline V gene (reference sequence).

The chain employs TRBV2 and TRBJ2-5, with TRBD1 matching over 7 bases. V shed 4 bases and J 4 bases; nucleotides not matched to a gene: 12. The CDR3 is made up of 16 amino acids. In germline, CDR1 is SNHLY, CDR2 FYNNEI. CDR3 residues: CASSVGTGQARETQYF. CDR3 nucleotides: TGTGCCAGCAGTGTGGGCACCGGACAGGCAAGAGAGACCCAGTACTTC.

The CDR3 spells CASSLVGGGTGFYEQYF. CDR3 DNA: TGTGCCAGCAGTTTGGTTGGGGGGGGGACTGGCTTCTACGAGCAGTACTTC. The chain has TRBV27 and TRBJ2-7; 7 bases map to TRBD2. The V and J ends lost 3 bases and 3 bases, in that order; junction bases with no gene match: 14. Germline CDR1 reads MNHEY; CDR2 reads SMNVEV (reference sequence). The length of the CDR3 is 17 residues.

The sample holds one count of this clone. This chain uses TRBV5-1 with TRBJ2-3; TRBD2 agrees at 7 bases. The germline gives CDR1 SGHRS, CDR2 YFSETQ. The CDR3 covers 17 residues. V lost 2 bases, J lost 0 bases, and 9 bases stayed unmatched. DNA for the CDR3: TGCGCCAGCAGCTTTGGGTCAGCGGGGTTGAGCACAGATACGCAGTATTTT. It is translated as CASSFGSAGLSTDTQYF.

The CDR3 nucleotides are TGTGCCAGCAGGAGGGGAAGCAATCAGCCCCAGCATTTT. Its translation: CASRRGSNQPQHF. The chain has TRBV27 and TRBJ1-5, with D possibly TRBD1 on 5 matching bases. The V end lost 6 bases, the J end lost 1 base, and 7 bases lay between the germline ends. This CDR3 is built from 13 residues. Per germline, CDR1 MNHEY and CDR2 SMNVEV (reference sequence).

The chain combines TRBV7-2 with TRBJ2-5; D may be TRBD2 (6 bases). The V end was cut by 5 bases, the J end by 2 bases, with 15 bases between. Germline CDR1 is SGHTA and CDR2 is FQGNSA. The CDR3 runs 15 residues. CDR3 in DNA: TGTGCCAGCAGCGCCGCCCCGGGACTTCAAGAGACCCAGTACTTC. Encoded protein: CASSAAPGLQETQYF.

CDR3: CSGRWDSGNTIYF. The CDR3 bases are TGCAGCGGAAGGTGGGACTCTGGAAACACCATATATTTT. The rearrangement links TRBV29-1 to TRBJ1-3; D ambiguous. The CDR3 loop spans 13 amino acids. Germline V gene data show CDR1 as SQVTM and CDR2 as ANQGSEA. V lost 7 bases and J 0 bases, leaving 10 bases between the germline ends.

This chain's CDR3 is CASSFLGTDTQYF. The DNA for the CDR3 is TGTGCCAGCAGTTTCCTAGGGACAGATACGCAGTATTTT. The chain couples TRBV27 to TRBJ2-3, with unresolved D. V was trimmed by 3 bases and J by 3 bases, leaving 7 bases between them. The CDR3 spans 13 residues. Germline values: CDR1 MNHEY, CDR2 SMNVEV (reference sequence).

V and J are TRBV2 and TRBJ2-7; unclear D gene. Deletions cut 9 bases from V and 2 bases from J, with 14 bases between. This CDR3 is 13 amino acids long. Looked up from germline, CDR1 is SNHLY and CDR2 is FYNNEI. CDR3 sequence: CASKDRQPYEQYF. CDR3 DNA sequence: TGTGCCAGTAAGGACCGGCAACCCTACGAGCAGTACTTC.

This clone occurred a few times. The chain carries TRBV6-1 and TRBJ2-5; D possibly uses TRBD1 or TRBD2 (5 bases each). Germline V gives CDR1 MNHNS, CDR2 SASEGT. The germline V and J ends were trimmed by 2 bases and 4 bases, with 11 bases remaining between them. CDR3 length equals 14 residues. DNA of the CDR3: TGTGCCAGCAGTGAACGAGGGGTAATAGAGACCCAGTACTTC. Protein: CASSERGVIETQYF.

J is TRBJ2-7 and V is TRBV2; possibly TRBD2 for D (6 bases). CDR3 length: 15 residues. Trimming took off 3 bases at V and 7 bases at J, with 19 bases between the two ends. CDR1 is SNHLY and CDR2 is FYNNEI in the germline V gene. The CDR3 sequence: CASSDSGLAPREQYF. The CDR3 bases are TGTGCCAGCAGTGACTCGGGACTCGCCCCTAGAGAGCAGTACTTC. The entire variable domain, with the rest obtained from reference TRBV2 and TRBJ2-7, is as follows: EPEVTQTPSHQVTQMGQEVILRCVPISNHLYFYWYRQILGQKVEFLVSFYNNEISEKSEIFDDQFSVERPDGSNFTLKIRSTKLEDSAMYFCASSDSGLAPREQYFGPGTRLTVT.

The J gene is TRBJ1-2, the V gene TRBV10-3; tentatively, D is TRBD1 (5 bases). The CDR3 length is 13 residues. Per germline, CDR1 ENHRY and CDR2 SYGVKD. The germline V and J ends were trimmed by 9 bases and 5 bases, with 16 bases remaining between them. The DNA for the CDR3 is TGTGCCATAAAGACAGCGCTAAAATATGGCTACACCTTC. Its protein is CAIKTALKYGYTF.

The genes are TRBV27 and TRBJ1-5; possibly TRBD1 for D (5 bases). Trimming left V 3 bases short and J 2 bases short, with 8 bases between. The CDR3 sequence is 14 residues long. The germline V gene encodes CDR1 MNHEY and CDR2 SMNVEV (reference sequence). In DNA, the CDR3 is TGTGCCAGCAGTTTCCAAGGGGGCAATCAGCCCCAGCATTTT. This encodes CASSFQGGNQPQHF.

Points on this clone: One end of the junction fails to match germline, which may point to a read error. This chain links TRBV3-1 (or the pseudogene TRBV3-2) with TRBJ2-7; no reliable D call. The germline V gene has CDR1 LGHDT and CDR2 YNNKEL (reference sequence). The CDR3 runs to 12 residues. The CDR3 DNA is TGTGCCAGCAGCCAAGTCTCCCACGAGCAGTACTTC. Translated: CASSQVSHEQYF.

This clone was seen a single time. The chain has TRBV7-9 and TRBJ1-1, with D perhaps TRBD1 (5 bases). This CDR3 region has 14 residues. Germline V gene lookup returns CDR1 SEHNR and CDR2 FQNEAQ (reference sequence). The V and J ends lost 6 bases and 5 bases respectively, with 16 bases between them. The CDR3 DNA is TGTGCCAGCAGGTACTTCGGGGGTGGTACTGAAGCTTTCTTT. Protein sequence: CASRYFGGGTEAFF.

The V call is TRBV19, the J call TRBJ1-1; tentatively, D is TRBD1 (5 bases). The V end was cut by 8 bases, the J end by 1 base, with 11 bases between. Germline V gives CDR1 LNHDA, CDR2 SQIVND (reference sequence). This CDR3 has 13 amino acids. The CDR3 here is CASRGTQNTEAFF. CDR3 nucleotides: TGTGCCAGTCGGGGGACCCAGAACACTGAAGCTTTCTTT.

The V and J genes are TRBV3-1 (or the pseudogene TRBV3-2) and TRBJ2-7; weak D call: TRBD2 (6 bases). Germline V gene lookup returns CDR1 LGHDT and CDR2 YNNKEL (reference sequence). V was shortened by 4 bases and J by 0 bases, with 10 bases between the two germline ends. The CDR3 sequence is 14 residues long. The CDR3 protein is CASSRLESSYEQYF. In DNA form, the CDR3 reads TGTGCCAGCAGCCGACTAGAGAGCTCCTACGAGCAGTACTTC.

This clone was counted a few times. V and J are TRBV6-5 and TRBJ2-1; 12 bases map to TRBD2. CDR1 MNHEY and CDR2 SVGAGI come from the germline V gene. The CDR3 is 15 residues long. J was trimmed by 10 bases and V by 6 bases; bases with no gene match: 10. The CDR3 loop is CASSSTSGGLVEQFF. CDR3 coding DNA: TGTGCCAGCAGCTCCACTAGCGGGGGGCTCGTGGAGCAGTTCTTC.

The rearrangement uses TRBV29-1 and TRBJ2-1; D uncertain. The CDR3 runs to 14 residues. Trimming removed 6 bases from V and 0 bases from J, with 12 bases in between. In germline, CDR1 is SQVTM, CDR2 ANQGSEA. CDR3 coding DNA: TGCAGCGTCCTCAGGAGAAGCTCCTACAATGAGCAGTTCTTC. Its protein product is CSVLRRSSYNEQFF.

This chain links TRBV4-1 with TRBJ2-7, with D perhaps TRBD2 (5 bases). V was pared by 0 bases and J by 5 bases, with 14 bases between. The CDR3 runs to 15 residues. The germline V gene has CDR1 MGHRA and CDR2 YSYEKL. The CDR3 region has the DNA TGCGCCAGCAGCCAAGATCTACTTCGGAGGAACGAGCAGTACTTC. Encoded protein: CASSQDLLRRNEQYF.

The genes are TRBV5-6 and TRBJ1-1; no clear D. The germline V gene encodes CDR1 SGHDT and CDR2 YYEEEE. The CDR3 covers 14 residues. Between the trimmed V and J ends, which lost 2 bases and 0 bases, there was a span of 8 bases. The CDR3 DNA reads as TGTGCCAGCAGCTTCTTTGAGATGAACACTGAAGCTTTCTTT. This sequence encodes CASSFFEMNTEAFF.

This clone was counted only a few times. This chain joins TRBV6-1 and TRBJ1-4; a weak D match, TRBD1 (5 bases). V was shortened by 2 bases and J by 8 bases, with 12 bases between the two germline ends. The CDR3 covers 14 residues. Germline lookup yields CDR1 MNHNS and CDR2 SASEGT. DNA of the CDR3: TGTGCCAGCAGTGAATGGGGGGGGAGGGAAAAACTGTTTTTT. Translation gives CASSEWGGREKLFF.

This clone has a handful of counts. The gene calls are TRBV3-1 (or the pseudogene TRBV3-2) and TRBJ1-2; maybe TRBD1 (6 bases). Germline values: CDR1 LGHDT, CDR2 YNNKEL (reference sequence). The V end lost 4 bases, the J end lost 6 bases, and 12 bases lay between the germline ends. The length of the CDR3 is 13 residues. The chain's CDR3 is CASSPSGAHGYTF. CDR3 DNA sequence: TGTGCCAGCAGCCCTTCGGGGGCGCATGGCTACACCTTC.

The table lists this clone with a few counts. This chain connects TRBV7-9 to TRBJ1-1, with D possibly matching TRBD1 (5 bases). Germline V gives CDR1 SEHNR, CDR2 FQNEAQ (reference sequence). There are 16 residues in the CDR3. The germline V and J ends were trimmed by 1 base and 3 bases, with 15 bases remaining between them. Here the CDR3 reads CASSLDLGAGDTEAFF. For the CDR3, the DNA is TGTGCCAGCAGCTTAGATCTAGGGGCTGGAGACACTGAAGCTTTCTTT. The whole variable domain, filled in from reference TRBV7-9 and TRBJ1-1, reads DTGVSQNPRHKITKRGQNVTFRCDPISEHNRLYWYRQTLGQGPEFLTYFQNEAQLEKSRLLSDRFSAERPKGSFSTLEIQRTEQGDSAMYLCASSLDLGAGDTEAFFGQGTRLTVV.

The chain links TRBV15 to TRBJ1-2; tentatively, D is TRBD1 (6 bases). The germline V gene has CDR1 LNHNV and CDR2 YYDKDF (reference sequence). V lost 5 bases to trimming and J lost 6 bases, with 16 bases between them. This CDR3 has 14 amino acids. The CDR3 coding sequence is TGTGCCACCAGCTATTCAGGGGCCAGTCATGGCTACACCTTC. Translation gives CATSYSGASHGYTF.

Judged by abundance, this clone is large. This rearrangement joins TRBV9 to TRBJ2-1; D gene ambiguous. Looked up from germline, CDR1 is SGDLS and CDR2 is YYNGEE. The CDR3 has 13 amino acids. V lost 0 bases to trimming and J lost 9 bases, with 10 bases between them. This CDR3 is CASSVGPDGEQFF. The CDR3 nucleotides are TGTGCCAGCAGCGTAGGCCCCGATGGTGAGCAGTTCTTC.

This clone was observed once. The gene calls are TRBV10-3 and TRBJ1-2, with D possibly TRBD1 on 6 matching bases. CDR3 size: 13 residues. V lost 3 bases, J lost 8 bases, and 13 bases lay in between. From germline, CDR1 is ENHRY and CDR2 SYGVKD. CDR3 loop: CAISEGGLMGYTF. CDR3 in DNA: TGTGCCATCAGTGAAGGGGGGCTCATGGGCTACACCTTC.